This T cell receptor (beta chain) was obtained from a study of T cells in Graves' hyperthyroidism and ophthalmopathy. General observations from the study: Most thyroid-expanded clonotypes above 0.001 were also found in blood.

Fresh peripheral blood, roughly 9.6 ml, was the source of the PBMCs. Of note for this clonotype: Its specificity is not known.

The length of the CDR3 is 16 residues. CDR1 LNHDA and CDR2 SQIVND come from the germline V gene (reference sequence). Trimming cost V 1 base and J 5 bases; bases outside gene matches: 7. RNA transcripts served as the template for amplifying TCR beta CDR3 regions. Researchers ran a first-round RT-PCR on the TCR CDR3 using the HTBI primer set. A single record per CDR3 protein comes from TCRdb applying MiXCR to the multiplex PCR reads. The sample has 250,000 to 350,000 distinct CDR3 sequences; over 15% are singletons. V is TRBV19 and J is TRBJ1-1; TRBD1 aligns across 10 bases. The sample consisted of blood. The clonotype comes from a woman in her fifties or sixties with Graves' ophthalmopathy. This chain's CDR3 is CASSIARTGGRTEAFF. Here the CDR3 DNA reads TGTGCCAGTAGTATAGCCCGGACAGGGGGTAGGACTGAAGCTTTCTTT.